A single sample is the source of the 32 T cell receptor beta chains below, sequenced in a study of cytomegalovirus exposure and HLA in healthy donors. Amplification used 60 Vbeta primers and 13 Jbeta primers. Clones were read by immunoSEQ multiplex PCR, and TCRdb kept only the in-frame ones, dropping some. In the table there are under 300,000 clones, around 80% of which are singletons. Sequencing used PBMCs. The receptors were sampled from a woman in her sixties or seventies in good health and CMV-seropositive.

The CDR3 DNA reads as TGTGCCAGCTCTTCGCGACAGGGAAACACTGAAGCTTTCTTT. As protein: CASSSRQGNTEAFF. The rearrangement uses TRBV6-1 and TRBJ1-1; 7 bases map to TRBD1. The V segment lost 8 bases and the J segment 2 bases; nucleotides outside the gene matches: 8. Germline CDR1 is MNHNS and CDR2 is SASEGT. CDR3 size: 14 residues.

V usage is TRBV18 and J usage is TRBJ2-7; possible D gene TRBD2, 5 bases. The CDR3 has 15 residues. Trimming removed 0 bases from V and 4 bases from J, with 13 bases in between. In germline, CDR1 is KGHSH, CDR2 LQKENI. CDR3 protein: CASSPPGMRAYEQYF. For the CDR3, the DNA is TGTGCCAGCTCACCACCTGGCATGAGGGCGTACGAGCAGTACTTC. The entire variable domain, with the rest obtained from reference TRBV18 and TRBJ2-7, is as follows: NAGVMQNPRHLVRRRGQEARLRCSPMKGHSHVYWYRQLPEEGLKFMVYLQKENIIDESGMPKERFSAEFPKEGPSILRIQQVVRGDSAAYFCASSPPGMRAYEQYFGPGTRLTVT.

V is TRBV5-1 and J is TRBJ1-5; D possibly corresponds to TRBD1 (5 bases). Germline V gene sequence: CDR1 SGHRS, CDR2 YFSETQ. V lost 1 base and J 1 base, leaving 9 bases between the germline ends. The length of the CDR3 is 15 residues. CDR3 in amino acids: CASSLNGGSNQPQHF. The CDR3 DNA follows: TGCGCCAGCAGCTTGAACGGGGGGAGCAATCAGCCCCAGCATTTT.

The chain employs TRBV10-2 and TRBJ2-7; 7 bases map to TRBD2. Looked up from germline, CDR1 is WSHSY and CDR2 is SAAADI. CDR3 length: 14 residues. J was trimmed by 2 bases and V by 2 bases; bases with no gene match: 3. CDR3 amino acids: CASSEPSGAYEQYF. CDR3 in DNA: TGCGCCAGCAGTGAGCCTAGCGGAGCCTACGAGCAGTACTTC.

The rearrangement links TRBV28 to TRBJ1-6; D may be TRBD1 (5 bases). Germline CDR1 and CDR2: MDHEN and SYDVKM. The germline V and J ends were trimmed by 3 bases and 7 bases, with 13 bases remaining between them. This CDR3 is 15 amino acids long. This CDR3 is CASSFLAGPNSPLHF. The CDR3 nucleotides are TGTGCCAGCAGTTTCTTGGCAGGGCCAAATTCACCCCTCCACTTT.

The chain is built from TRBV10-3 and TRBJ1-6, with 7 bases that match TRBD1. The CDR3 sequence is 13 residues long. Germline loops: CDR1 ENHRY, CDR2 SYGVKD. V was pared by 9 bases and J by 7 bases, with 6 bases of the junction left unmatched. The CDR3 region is CAIRTGGNSPLHF. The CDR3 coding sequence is TGTGCCATTCGGACAGGTGGGAATTCACCCCTCCACTTT.

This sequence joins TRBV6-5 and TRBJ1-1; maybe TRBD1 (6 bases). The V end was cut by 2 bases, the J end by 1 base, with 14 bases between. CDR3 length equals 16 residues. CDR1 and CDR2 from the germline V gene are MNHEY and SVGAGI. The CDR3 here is CASSYVQGWGNTEAFF. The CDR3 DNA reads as TGTGCCAGCAGTTACGTACAGGGTTGGGGGAACACTGAAGCTTTCTTT.

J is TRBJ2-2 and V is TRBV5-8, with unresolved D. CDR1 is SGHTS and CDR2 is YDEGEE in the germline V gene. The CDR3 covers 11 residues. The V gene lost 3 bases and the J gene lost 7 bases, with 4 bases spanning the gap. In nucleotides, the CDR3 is TGTGCCAGCAGCTACTTCGGGGAGCTGTTTTTT. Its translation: CASSYFGELFF.

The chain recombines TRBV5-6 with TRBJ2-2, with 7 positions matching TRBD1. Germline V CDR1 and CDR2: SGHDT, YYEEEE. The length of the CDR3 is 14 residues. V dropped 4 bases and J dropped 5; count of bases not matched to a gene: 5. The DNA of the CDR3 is TGTGCCAGCAGCAGGGGGCGCGGGACCGGGGAGCTGTTTTTT. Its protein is CASSRGRGTGELFF.

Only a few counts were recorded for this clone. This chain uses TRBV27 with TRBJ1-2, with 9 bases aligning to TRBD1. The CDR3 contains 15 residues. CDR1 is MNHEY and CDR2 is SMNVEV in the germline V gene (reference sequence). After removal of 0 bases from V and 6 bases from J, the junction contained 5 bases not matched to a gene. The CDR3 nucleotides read TGTGCCAGCAGTTTATCATGGGGACAGGGCAATGGCTACACCTTC. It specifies CASSLSWGQGNGYTF.

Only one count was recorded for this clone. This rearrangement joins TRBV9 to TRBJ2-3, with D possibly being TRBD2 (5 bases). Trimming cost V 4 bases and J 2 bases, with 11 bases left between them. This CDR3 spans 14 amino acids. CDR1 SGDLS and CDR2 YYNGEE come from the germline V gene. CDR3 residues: CASSPGLLTDTQYF. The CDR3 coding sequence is TGTGCCAGCAGCCCTGGACTCCTCACAGATACGCAGTATTTT.

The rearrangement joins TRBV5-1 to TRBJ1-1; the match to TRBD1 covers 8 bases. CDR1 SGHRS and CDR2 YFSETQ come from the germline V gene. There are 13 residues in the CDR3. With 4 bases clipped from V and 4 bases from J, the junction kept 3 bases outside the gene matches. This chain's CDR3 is CASSKDRATEAFF. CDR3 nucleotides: TGCGCCAGCAGCAAGGACAGGGCCACTGAAGCTTTCTTT.

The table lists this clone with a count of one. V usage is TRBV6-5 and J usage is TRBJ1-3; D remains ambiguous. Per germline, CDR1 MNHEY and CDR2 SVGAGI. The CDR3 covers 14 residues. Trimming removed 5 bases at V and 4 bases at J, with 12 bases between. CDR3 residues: CASSPSARGNTIYF. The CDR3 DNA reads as TGTGCCAGCAGTCCCTCGGCTAGGGGAAACACCATATATTTT.

This CDR3 reads CASSVAGSTYNEQFF. The CDR3 DNA reads TGTGCCAGCAGCGTAGCGGGAAGTACCTACAATGAGCAGTTCTTC. This chain joins TRBV9 and TRBJ2-1; TRBD2 might be the D (5 bases). V was shortened by 0 bases and J by 2 bases, with 9 bases between the two germline ends. Looked up from germline, CDR1 is SGDLS and CDR2 is YYNGEE. CDR3 size: 15 residues.

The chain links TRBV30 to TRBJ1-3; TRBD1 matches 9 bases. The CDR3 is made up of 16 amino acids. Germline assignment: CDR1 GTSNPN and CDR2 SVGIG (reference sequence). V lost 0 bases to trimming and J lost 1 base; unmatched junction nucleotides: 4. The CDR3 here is CAWSVTGGISGNTIYF. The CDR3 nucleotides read TGTGCCTGGAGTGTAACAGGGGGCATTTCTGGAAACACCATATATTTT.

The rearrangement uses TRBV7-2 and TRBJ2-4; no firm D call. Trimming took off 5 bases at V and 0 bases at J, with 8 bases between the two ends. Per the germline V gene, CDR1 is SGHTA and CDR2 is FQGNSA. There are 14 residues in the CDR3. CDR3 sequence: CASSPMRAKNIQYF. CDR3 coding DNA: TGTGCCAGCAGCCCGATGAGAGCCAAAAACATTCAGTACTTC.

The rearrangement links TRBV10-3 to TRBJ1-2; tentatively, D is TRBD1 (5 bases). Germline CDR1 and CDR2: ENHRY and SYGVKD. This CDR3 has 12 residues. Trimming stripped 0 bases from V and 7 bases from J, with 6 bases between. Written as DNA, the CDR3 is TGTGCCATCAGTGAGTCGGGGGGTGGCTACACCTTC. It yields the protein CAISESGGGYTF.

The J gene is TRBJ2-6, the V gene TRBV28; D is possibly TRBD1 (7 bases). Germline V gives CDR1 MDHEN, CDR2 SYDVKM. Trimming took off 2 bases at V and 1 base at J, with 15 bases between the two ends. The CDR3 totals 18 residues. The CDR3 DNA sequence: TGTGCCAGCAGTTTAAGGGGGGACAGACGGTCTGGGGCCAACGTCCTGACTTTC. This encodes CASSLRGDRRSGANVLTF.

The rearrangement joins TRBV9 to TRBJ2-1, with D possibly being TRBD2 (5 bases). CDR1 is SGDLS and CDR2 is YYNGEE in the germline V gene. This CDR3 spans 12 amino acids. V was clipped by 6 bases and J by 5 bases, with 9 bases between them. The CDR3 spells CASNREHNEQFF. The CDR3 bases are TGTGCCAGCAACCGGGAACACAATGAGCAGTTCTTC.

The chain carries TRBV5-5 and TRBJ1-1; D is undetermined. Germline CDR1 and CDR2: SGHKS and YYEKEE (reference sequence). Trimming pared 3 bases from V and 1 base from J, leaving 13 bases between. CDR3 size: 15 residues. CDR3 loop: CASSSKTRENTEAFF. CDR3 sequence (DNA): TGTGCCAGCAGCTCTAAGACACGGGAGAACACTGAAGCTTTCTTT.

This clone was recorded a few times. The DNA for the CDR3 is TGTGCCAGTAGTACCGCCGGAGGAGTGCGGTCCTACAATGAGCAGTTCTTC. It specifies CASSTAGGVRSYNEQFF. The chain joins TRBV19 to TRBJ2-1, with D possibly matching TRBD2 (5 bases). The CDR3 length is 17 residues. CDR1 and CDR2 (germline): LNHDA, SQIVND (reference sequence). Trimming pared 4 bases from V and 1 base from J, leaving 17 bases between. The full variable domain, completed using reference TRBV19 and TRBJ2-1, is DGGITQSPKYLFRKEGQNVTLSCEQNLNHDAMYWYRQDPGQGLRLIYYSQIVNDFQKGDIAEGYSVSREKKESFPLTVTSAQKNPTAFYLCASSTAGGVRSYNEQFFGPGTRLTVL.

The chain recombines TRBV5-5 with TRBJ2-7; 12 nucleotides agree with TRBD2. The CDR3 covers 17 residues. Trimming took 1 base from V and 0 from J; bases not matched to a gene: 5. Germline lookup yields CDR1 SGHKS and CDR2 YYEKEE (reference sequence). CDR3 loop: CASSLSLAGGSSYEQYF. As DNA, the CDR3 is TGTGCCAGCAGCTTGTCCCTAGCGGGAGGGAGCTCCTACGAGCAGTACTTC.

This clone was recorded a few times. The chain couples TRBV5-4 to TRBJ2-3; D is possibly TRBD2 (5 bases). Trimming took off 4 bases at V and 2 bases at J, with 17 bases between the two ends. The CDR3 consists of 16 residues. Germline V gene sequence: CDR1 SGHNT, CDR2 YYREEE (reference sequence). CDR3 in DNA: TGTGCCAGCAGCGATCCTCTAGCAGACCTCACAGATACGCAGTATTTT. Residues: CASSDPLADLTDTQYF.

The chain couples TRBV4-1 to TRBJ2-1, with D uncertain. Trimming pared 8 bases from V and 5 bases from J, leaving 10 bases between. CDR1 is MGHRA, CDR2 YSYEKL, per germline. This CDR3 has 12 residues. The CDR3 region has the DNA TGCGCCAGCGGGCAGTTAAACAATGAGCAGTTCTTC. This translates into CASGQLNNEQFF.

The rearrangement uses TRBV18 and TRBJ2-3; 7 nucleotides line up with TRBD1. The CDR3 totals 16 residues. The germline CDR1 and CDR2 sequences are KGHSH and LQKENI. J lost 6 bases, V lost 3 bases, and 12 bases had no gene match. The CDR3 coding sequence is TGTGCCAGCTCACCCGGGACAGTGTCCAAGGGGGATACGCAGTATTTT. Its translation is CASSPGTVSKGDTQYF.

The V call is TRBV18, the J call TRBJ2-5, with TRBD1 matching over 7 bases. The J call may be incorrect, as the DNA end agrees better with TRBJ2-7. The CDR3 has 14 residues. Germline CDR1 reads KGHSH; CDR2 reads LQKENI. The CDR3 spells CASSPPAQGDEQYF. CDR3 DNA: TGTGCCAGCTCACCACCTGCGCAGGGGGACGAGCAGTACTTC.

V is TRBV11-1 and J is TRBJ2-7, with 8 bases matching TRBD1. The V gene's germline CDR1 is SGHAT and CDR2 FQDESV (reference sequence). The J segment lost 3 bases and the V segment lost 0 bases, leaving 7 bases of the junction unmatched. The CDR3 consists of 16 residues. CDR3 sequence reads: CASSLAPTGVDYEQYF. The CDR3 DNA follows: TGTGCCAGCAGCTTAGCGCCGACAGGGGTTGACTACGAGCAGTACTTC.

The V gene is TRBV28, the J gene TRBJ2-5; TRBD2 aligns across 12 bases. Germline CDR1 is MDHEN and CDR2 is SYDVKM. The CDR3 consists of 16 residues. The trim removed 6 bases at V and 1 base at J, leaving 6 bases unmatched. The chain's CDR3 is CASSAGLAGFQETQYF. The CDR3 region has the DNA TGTGCCAGCAGCGCGGGACTAGCGGGCTTCCAAGAGACCCAGTACTTC.

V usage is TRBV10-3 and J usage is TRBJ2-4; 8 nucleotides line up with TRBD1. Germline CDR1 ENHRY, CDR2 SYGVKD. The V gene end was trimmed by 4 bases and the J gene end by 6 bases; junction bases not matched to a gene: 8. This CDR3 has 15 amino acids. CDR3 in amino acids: CAISGGTGTGNIQYF. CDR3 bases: TGTGCCATCAGTGGGGGGACCGGGACAGGAAACATTCAGTACTTC.

Here the CDR3 reads CAISESLGQTIEETQYF. For the CDR3, the DNA is TGTGCCATCAGTGAGTCGTTGGGACAAACCATCGAAGAGACCCAGTACTTC. The rearrangement joins TRBV10-3 to TRBJ2-5; weak D call: TRBD1 (6 bases). Germline assignment: CDR1 ENHRY and CDR2 SYGVKD. The CDR3 runs to 17 residues. Trimming removed 0 bases at V and 3 bases at J, with 17 bases between.

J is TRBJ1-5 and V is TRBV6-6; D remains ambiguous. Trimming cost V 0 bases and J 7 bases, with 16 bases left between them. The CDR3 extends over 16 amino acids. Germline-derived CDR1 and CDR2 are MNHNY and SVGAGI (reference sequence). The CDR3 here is CASSYSMREEAQPQHF. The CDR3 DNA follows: TGTGCCAGCAGTTACTCGATGAGGGAGGAGGCCCAGCCCCAGCATTTT.

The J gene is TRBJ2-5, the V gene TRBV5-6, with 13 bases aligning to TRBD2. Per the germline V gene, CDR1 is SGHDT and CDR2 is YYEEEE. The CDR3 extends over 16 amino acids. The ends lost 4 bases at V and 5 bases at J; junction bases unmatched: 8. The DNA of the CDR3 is TGTGCCAGCAGCAGATGGACTAGCGGGAGTTATGAGACCCAGTACTTC. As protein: CASSRWTSGSYETQYF.